The 18 T cell receptor beta chains reported below all come from one sample, sequenced in a study of cytomegalovirus exposure and HLA in healthy donors. Sequenced by immunoSEQ multiplex PCR; TCRdb stores in-frame clones only, minus some. Among 150,000 to 200,000 clones listed, approximately 81% were seen once. The sequencing sample was made of PBMCs. The receptors were sampled from a man under 40 in good health and CMV-seropositive.

The chain links TRBV9 to TRBJ2-1; 9 positions agree with TRBD2. Germline loops: CDR1 SGDLS, CDR2 YYNGEE. The V gene end was trimmed by 0 bases and the J gene end by 7 bases; junction bases not matched to a gene: 5. The CDR3 is 15 amino acids. The CDR3 region has the DNA TGTGCCAGCAGCGTAGCCAGCGGGAGGACAAATGAGCAGTTCTTC. Its translation is CASSVASGRTNEQFF.

The chain couples TRBV9 to TRBJ1-4; 7 positions match TRBD1. This CDR3 comprises 14 residues. V shed 3 bases, J shed 3 bases, and the junction held 2 bases outside the gene matches. Germline lookup yields CDR1 SGDLS and CDR2 YYNGEE. The CDR3 sequence: CASSGGQPNEKLFF. Written as DNA, the CDR3 is TGTGCCAGCAGCGGGGGACAGCCTAATGAAAAACTGTTTTTT. Based on the CDR3 plus reference TRBV9 and TRBJ1-4, the full variable domain is DSGVTQTPKHLITATGQRVTLRCSPRSGDLSVYWYQQSLDQGLQFLIQYYNGEERAKGNILERFSAQQFPDLHSELNLSSLELGDSALYFCASSGGQPNEKLFFGSGTQLSVL.

The V and J genes are TRBV9 and TRBJ2-7; D is unclear. Trimming took off 1 base at V and 2 bases at J, with 16 bases between the two ends. In germline, CDR1 is SGDLS, CDR2 YYNGEE. The CDR3 covers 16 residues. The CDR3 sequence: CASSVTPDGGTYEQYF. The CDR3 coding sequence is TGTGCCAGCAGCGTAACCCCCGATGGCGGAACCTACGAGCAGTACTTC.

This clone was seen a single time. CDR3 region: CASSRDRFAKNIQYF. DNA for the CDR3: TGTGCCAGCAGTCGGGACAGGTTCGCCAAAAACATTCAGTACTTC. This chain uses TRBV5-6 with TRBJ2-4; 8 bases align to TRBD1. Trimming at V came to 5 bases and at J to 1 base, leaving 5 bases not matched to a gene. The germline CDR1 and CDR2 sequences are SGHDT and YYEEEE. There are 15 residues in the CDR3.

The count of this clone is one. The J gene is TRBJ1-2, the V gene TRBV6-5; D is undetermined. Germline CDR1 is MNHEY and CDR2 is SVGAGI. The CDR3 contains 15 residues. Trimming took 4 bases from V and 3 from J, leaving 15 bases between them. CDR3 protein: CASSSAPSDDYGYTF. The DNA of the CDR3 is TGTGCCAGCAGTTCCGCCCCGAGTGATGACTATGGCTACACCTTC.

The chain is built from TRBV9 and TRBJ1-2, with D unresolved. The CDR3 runs 14 residues. Trimming cost V 0 bases and J 4 bases, with 10 bases left between them. Germline values: CDR1 SGDLS, CDR2 YYNGEE. CDR3: CASSVGGVGYGYTF. DNA of the CDR3: TGTGCCAGCAGCGTAGGGGGAGTCGGCTATGGCTACACCTTC. The full variable domain, its missing parts supplied by reference TRBV9 and TRBJ1-2, is DSGVTQTPKHLITATGQRVTLRCSPRSGDLSVYWYQQSLDQGLQFLIQYYNGEERAKGNILERFSAQQFPDLHSELNLSSLELGDSALYFCASSVGGVGYGYTFGSGTRLTVV.

This clone was detected only once. V is TRBV4-2 and J is TRBJ2-5; D is possibly TRBD2 (6 bases). V was pared by 0 bases and J by 5 bases, with 10 bases between. The CDR3 covers 14 residues. Germline CDR1 is LGHNA and CDR2 is YNFKEQ. CDR3 sequence reads: CASSQDRLGETQYF. The CDR3 coding sequence is TGTGCCAGCAGCCAAGACAGACTAGGGGAGACCCAGTACTTC.

This chain joins TRBV27 and TRBJ1-6, with 8 positions matching TRBD1. The length of the CDR3 is 17 residues. CDR1 and CDR2 from the germline V gene are MNHEY and SMNVEV (reference sequence). J was trimmed by 9 bases and V by 5 bases; bases with no gene match: 15. CDR3 sequence reads: CASSIAPGQGDLSPLHF. The CDR3 DNA reads as TGTGCCAGCAGTATCGCTCCCGGACAGGGCGACCTTTCACCCCTCCACTTT.

The J gene is TRBJ2-1, the V gene TRBV5-6; the D is unclear. V was pared by 3 bases and J by 8 bases, with 6 bases between. The CDR3 runs 11 residues. CDR1 and CDR2 from the germline V gene are SGHDT and YYEEEE. This CDR3 reads CASSSWHEQFF. CDR3 bases: TGTGCCAGCAGCTCTTGGCATGAGCAGTTCTTC. The full variable domain, in which reference TRBV5-6 and TRBJ2-1 provide the parts outside the CDR3, is DAGVTQSPTHLIKTRGQQVTLRCSPKSGHDTVSWYQQALGQGPQFIFQYYEEEERQRGNFPDRFSGHQFPNYSSELNVNALLLGDSALYLCASSSWHEQFFGPGTRLTVL.

This rearrangement joins TRBV5-1 to TRBJ1-1, with no clear D. The CDR3 contains 13 residues. Germline V CDR1 and CDR2: SGHRS, YFSETQ. V was pared by 4 bases and J by 0 bases, with 7 bases between. The CDR3 is CASSLQLNTEAFF. The CDR3 coding sequence is TGCGCCAGCAGCCTCCAGTTGAACACTGAAGCTTTCTTT.

This clone has a handful of counts. The chain joins TRBV11-3 to TRBJ2-1, with 8 bases fitting TRBD2. The ends lost 3 bases at V and 10 bases at J; junction bases unmatched: 8. CDR1 is SGHNT, CDR2 YENEEA, per germline. CDR3 length: 14 residues. CDR3 sequence reads: CASSFVSGSGEQFF. The CDR3 DNA reads as TGTGCCAGCAGCTTTGTAAGCGGGAGTGGGGAGCAGTTCTTC.

V is TRBV19 and J is TRBJ2-2; 9 bases are a match to TRBD1. The germline V gene has CDR1 LNHDA and CDR2 SQIVND (reference sequence). This CDR3 comprises 15 residues. The V gene end was trimmed by 5 bases and the J gene end by 5 bases; junction bases not matched to a gene: 6. The CDR3 here is CASSPGQGWTGELFF. In DNA form, the CDR3 reads TGTGCCAGTAGTCCCGGACAGGGGTGGACCGGGGAGCTGTTTTTT.

The chain combines TRBV27 with TRBJ1-1; TRBD1 might be the D (6 bases). V was cut by 2 bases and J by 0 bases, with 7 bases left in between. From germline, CDR1 is MNHEY and CDR2 SMNVEV (reference sequence). The CDR3 loop spans 14 amino acids. The CDR3 DNA follows: TGTGCCAGCAGTTTACAGGGGTTGAACACTGAAGCTTTCTTT. It specifies CASSLQGLNTEAFF.

This chain joins TRBV7-9 and TRBJ2-3; unclear D gene. V was cut by 5 bases and J by 2 bases, with 5 bases left in between. The CDR3 spans 12 residues. Germline CDR1 and CDR2: SEHNR and FQNEAQ (reference sequence). Written as DNA, the CDR3 is TGTGCCAGCAGCCTTCCCACAGATACGCAGTATTTT. Its protein product is CASSLPTDTQYF.

This chain connects TRBV6-5 to TRBJ1-2; D might be TRBD1 (5 bases). V gave up 6 bases and J gave up 6 bases, with 14 bases separating them. The germline CDR1 and CDR2 sequences are MNHEY and SVGAGI. CDR3 length: 13 residues. The CDR3 loop is CASSRTPGDGYTF. The CDR3 DNA reads TGTGCCAGCAGCCGTACCCCGGGGGATGGCTACACCTTC.

The V gene is TRBV9, the J gene TRBJ1-2, with 7 nucleotides matching TRBD1. The germline CDR1 and CDR2 sequences are SGDLS and YYNGEE. The V segment lost 7 bases and the J segment 7 bases; nucleotides outside the gene matches: 13. The CDR3 consists of 14 residues. CDR3 residues: CASASAPGQVGYTF. The CDR3 DNA sequence: TGTGCCAGCGCCTCCGCGCCCGGACAGGTTGGCTACACCTTC.

The chain has TRBV18 and TRBJ2-3, with 11 bases lining up with TRBD2. The CDR3 is 19 residues long. The V segment lost 3 bases and the J segment 3 bases; nucleotides outside the gene matches: 14. Germline-derived CDR1 and CDR2 are KGHSH and LQKENI. DNA of the CDR3: TGTGCCAGCTCACCCTCTCTAGCGGGAGGAGGTGTCCGAACAGATACGCAGTATTTT. It codes for CASSPSLAGGGVRTDTQYF.

CDR3 bases: TGCGCCAGCAGCGGGGGCGAAATCGGAAACACCATATATTTT. Translation gives CASSGGEIGNTIYF. The chain carries TRBV5-1 and TRBJ1-3; maybe TRBD1 (6 bases). Germline V gene lookup returns CDR1 SGHRS and CDR2 YFSETQ. Trimming pared 4 bases from V and 4 bases from J, leaving 12 bases between. The CDR3 is 14 residues long.